This TCR beta chain was observed in a study of CD8 T cells in Susac syndrome. Reverse transcription of roughly 0.45 to 1 ug RNA used random hexamers. The CDR3 of TCR beta was amplified by immunoSEQ multiplex PCR across 54 Vbeta and 13 Jbeta. Via MiXCR, TCRdb re-called the immunoSEQ multiplex PCR reads, giving one row per CDR3 protein. This table holds over 95,000 distinct CDR3 sequences, just under 95% found once. Blood CD8+ and CD4+ T cells underwent high-throughput TCR beta sequencing. Sequencing input: CD8+ T cells from PBMCs. The receptor was isolated from a human donor in good health.

CDR3 loop: CSVPGTSGRGSSYNEQFF. As DNA, the CDR3 is TGCAGCGTCCCCGGGACTAGCGGGAGGGGGAGCTCCTACAATGAGCAGTTCTTC. V and J are TRBV29-1 and TRBJ2-1; TRBD2 agrees at 16 bases. CDR3 length equals 18 residues. Trimming removed 6 bases from V and 0 bases from J; junction bases left unmatched: 8. Germline CDR1 reads SQVTM; CDR2 reads ANQGSEA.